This T cell receptor beta chain was recorded in a study of T cells in Graves' hyperthyroidism and ophthalmopathy. This clonotype was seen many times. What was amplified from RNA transcripts were TCR beta CDR3 regions. Primed by the HTBI set, a first-round RT-PCR was run on the TCR CDR3. Using its own MiXCR run on the multiplex PCR reads, TCRdb lists one record per CDR3 protein. The profile shows about 350,000 distinct CDR3 sequences, 15% to 20% of them singletons. Germline CDR1 and CDR2: LGHDT and YNNKEL (reference sequence). The CDR3 has 18 residues. V lost 3 bases to trimming and J lost 5 bases, with 25 bases between them.

The clonotype comes from a woman aged 40 to 49 with Graves' ophthalmopathy. This chain connects TRBV3-1 to TRBJ2-5; tentative D call: TRBD2 (6 bases). Sequences were obtained from blood. CDR3 loop: CASSQFIGLARRVETQYF. Written as DNA, the CDR3 is TGTGCCAGCAGCCAGTTCATCGGGCTAGCGCGGCGCGTGGAGACCCAGTACTTC.